This T cell receptor beta chain was observed in a study of shared clonotypes between healthy human individuals. Study at large: The donor pool was made up of two women and a few men aged 18 to 49. Study-level results: Genetic and exposure-history diversity was limited by the small donor number.

Several immunoSEQ plates held equal portions of the genomic DNA taken from each subset. Produced via immunoSEQ multiplex PCR; TCRdb's table is partial and in-frame only. The sample shows about 1.9 million clones, around 95% of them seen only once. A word on this clone: The target antigen is unknown.

V was cut by 4 bases and J by 5 bases, with 19 bases left in between. Looked up from germline, CDR1 is SGHAT and CDR2 is FQNNGV. The CDR3 runs 16 residues. Naive CD8 cells, CD45RO-negative and positively selected for CCR7, excluded terminally differentiated effector memory CD45RA+ cells. This chain uses TRBV11-2 with TRBJ2-3; no definite D call. The TCR comes from a man younger than 35 in good health. Some clones in this sample may be carry-over from other donors' samples. Sequencing input: naive CD8+ T cells from PBMCs. CDR3 nucleotide sequence: TGTGCCAGCAGCTCCCCAGTGGCAGCTCCCAGAGATACGCAGTATTTT. Translation: CASSSPVAAPRDTQYF.